Below are 9 T cell receptor beta chains sequenced from a single sample in a study of shared clonotypes between healthy human individuals. The assay was immunoSEQ multiplex PCR, and TCRdb's table has in-frame clones only and misses some. The sample contains about 490,000 clones, 70% to 80% of which appear only once. Sample: PBMCs. These TCRs come from a woman aged 40 to 55 in good health. Some clones in this sample may be carry-over from other donors' samples.

The J gene is TRBJ2-2, the V gene TRBV19, with unresolved D. The CDR3 contains 12 residues. With 2 bases removed from V and 3 bases from J, the gap between germline ends came to 1 base. CDR1 and CDR2 (germline): LNHDA, SQIVND (reference sequence). Here the CDR3 DNA reads TGTGCCAGTAGTATATACACCGGGGAGCTGTTTTTT. This translates into CASSIYTGELFF.

Worth noting for this clone: A read error is likely here: a far larger clone is one base away. The genes are TRBV4-2 and TRBJ2-7; D may be TRBD1 or TRBD2 (5 bases each). The CDR3 is 17 amino acids. Germline CDR1 and CDR2: LGHNA and YNFKEQ. The CDR3 DNA reads TGTGCCGGCAGCCAAGAGGGGCCGACAGAGCCCACCTACGAGCAGTACTTC. Its protein is CAGSQEGPTEPTYEQYF.

This clone has more than one count but fewer than ten. The gene calls are TRBV7-3 and TRBJ2-5; D is unclear. Germline CDR1 reads SGHTA; CDR2 reads FQGTGA. V was shortened by 2 bases and J by 1 base, with 5 bases between the two germline ends. There are 13 residues in the CDR3. In DNA form, the CDR3 reads TGTGCCAGCAGCTTATATGCCCAAGAGACCCAGTACTTC. It codes for CASSLYAQETQYF.

The chain is built from TRBV19 and TRBJ1-2; the match to TRBD1 covers 9 bases. The CDR3 has 14 amino acids. Trimming removed 4 bases from V and 2 bases from J; junction bases left unmatched: 2. The germline V gene encodes CDR1 LNHDA and CDR2 SQIVND (reference sequence). As DNA, the CDR3 is TGTGCCAGTAGTAAAGGACAGGGGAACTATGGCTACACCTTC. This codes for CASSKGQGNYGYTF.

V is TRBV2 and J is TRBJ2-5; a weak D match, TRBD1 (6 bases). The DNA end is a closer match to TRBJ2-7, so the J assignment may be wrong. The CDR3 length is 15 residues. The germline V gene has CDR1 SNHLY and CDR2 FYNNEI. The CDR3 region is CASSEALHRTDEQYF. CDR3 DNA sequence: TGTGCCAGCAGTGAAGCGCTTCACAGGACAGACGAGCAGTACTTC.

On this clone itself: A much more abundant neighbour one base away suggests this may be a read error. Distinct nucleotide sequences in the sample also encode this CDR3. This chain connects TRBV28 to TRBJ2-7; D ambiguous. Trimming cost V 2 bases and J 3 bases, with 2 bases left between them. Germline values: CDR1 MDHEN, CDR2 SYDVKM. This CDR3 is built from 11 residues. The CDR3 region has the DNA TGTGCCAGCAGTTTACTCTACGAGCAGTACTTC. Translated, it gives CASSLLYEQYF.

This chain links TRBV28 with TRBJ2-2, with 8 bases aligning to TRBD1. V lost 8 bases to trimming and J lost 6 bases; unmatched junction nucleotides: 8. The CDR3 covers 14 residues. The V gene's germline CDR1 is MDHEN and CDR2 SYDVKM. The CDR3: CASAWTGRPGELFF. The CDR3 coding sequence is TGTGCCAGCGCCTGGACAGGGCGTCCCGGGGAGCTGTTTTTT. The full variable domain, with the rest looked up from reference TRBV28 and TRBJ2-2, is DVKVTQSSRYLVKRTGEKVFLECVQDMDHENMFWYRQDPGLGLRLIYFSYDVKMKEKGDIPEGYSVSREKKERFSLILESASTNQTSMYLCASAWTGRPGELFFGEGSRLTVL.

This chain links TRBV9 with TRBJ2-2; either TRBD1 or TRBD2 may supply D (5 bases each). CDR3 length equals 16 residues. V lost 0 bases, J lost 3 bases, and 12 bases lay in between. Germline values: CDR1 SGDLS, CDR2 YYNGEE. Here the CDR3 DNA reads TGTGCCAGCAGCGTAGGTGGGACCCCACACACCGGGGAGCTGTTTTTT. It translates to CASSVGGTPHTGELFF.

The V and J genes are TRBV7-8 and TRBJ2-1; possible D gene TRBD1, 5 bases. From germline, CDR1 is SGHVS and CDR2 FQNEAQ. V was clipped by 2 bases and J by 10 bases, with 21 bases between them. The CDR3 consists of 16 residues. In DNA form, the CDR3 reads TGTGCCAGCAGCTTAATACAACAGGTCAGGGTGGGGGAGCAGTTCTTC. This translates into CASSLIQQVRVGEQFF.